The 10 T cell receptor beta chains reported below all come from one sample, sequenced in a study of cytomegalovirus exposure and HLA in healthy donors (dated by TCRdb to about 2017). Library preparation employed the immunoSEQ multiplex PCR assay. The multiplex PCR relied on a mix of 60 forward primers for TCR Vbeta segments and 13 reverse primers for TCR Jbeta segments. The table was pulled from immuneACCESS by TCRdb, which kept in-frame rearrangements only. Such tables lose some clones; where checked, under half of the loss comes from unresolved V genes, and the rest has no known cause. The sample table lists 130,000 or so clones, roughly 82% of them with a count of one. The biggest ten clones account for under 3% of the sample. The sequencing sample was made of PBMCs. These TCRs come from a woman aged 40 to 50 in good health and CMV-seropositive.

V gene TRBV6-8 combines with J gene TRBJ2-7; 8 nucleotides match TRBD2. This CDR3 has 18 residues. Germline trimming cut 5 bases from V and 0 bases from J; bases unmatched to any gene: 15. Germline-derived CDR1 and CDR2 are MNHGY and SAAAGT. For the CDR3, the DNA is TGTGCCAGCAGTCCCAAACGAGGGAAGCGGGAGCCCTCCTACGAGCAGTACTTC. Protein sequence: CASSPKRGKREPSYEQYF.

This chain connects TRBV5-5 to TRBJ1-1; 9 bases match TRBD1. The CDR3 is 14 amino acids. V lost 4 bases, J lost 5 bases, and 6 bases stayed unmatched. Germline V gene sequence: CDR1 SGHKS, CDR2 YYEKEE (reference sequence). The CDR3 DNA follows: TGTGCCAGCAGCCCTTGGACAGGGGAGACTGAAGCTTTCTTT. This gives the protein CASSPWTGETEAFF.

V and J are TRBV5-1 and TRBJ1-2; D possibly corresponds to TRBD1 (5 bases). V gave up 2 bases and J gave up 3 bases, with 11 bases separating them. The CDR3 has 14 amino acids. Germline lookup yields CDR1 SGHRS and CDR2 YFSETQ. CDR3: CASSFGRADYGYTF. The CDR3 DNA reads TGCGCCAGCAGCTTTGGCAGGGCTGACTATGGCTACACCTTC.

DNA of the CDR3: TGTGCCAGCAGCGGTAGCGGGAGCTCCTACGAGCAGTACTTC. Translation gives CASSGSGSSYEQYF. The rearrangement uses TRBV25-1 and TRBJ2-7, with 9 bases that match TRBD2. CDR3 length: 14 amino acids. After removal of 6 bases from V and 0 bases from J, the junction contained 3 bases not matched to a gene. The germline V gene has CDR1 MGHDK and CDR2 SYGVNS.

The chain recombines TRBV7-2 with TRBJ1-5, with D possibly being TRBD1 (6 bases). Looked up from germline, CDR1 is SGHTA and CDR2 is FQGNSA. V was clipped by 5 bases and J by 0 bases, with 14 bases between them. The CDR3 has 16 residues. The CDR3 DNA reads as TGTGCCAGCAGCCCCGGGACACCCCGTAGCAATCAGCCCCAGCATTTT. This encodes CASSPGTPRSNQPQHF.

The J gene is TRBJ1-1, the V gene TRBV6-1; possible D gene TRBD1, 6 bases. The CDR3 covers 15 residues. The germline CDR1 and CDR2 sequences are MNHNS and SASEGT. The V end lost 2 bases, the J end lost 1 base, and 11 bases lay between the germline ends. CDR3 DNA: TGTGCCAGCAGTGAACAAGGACAGACGAACACTGAAGCTTTCTTT. Residues: CASSEQGQTNTEAFF.

The chain's CDR3 is CASSPGQGGEKLFF. The CDR3 DNA reads TGTGCCAGCTCACCCGGACAGGGGGGAGAAAAACTGTTTTTT. The chain employs TRBV18 and TRBJ1-4; 10 nucleotides line up with TRBD1. V was pared by 3 bases and J by 8 bases, with 3 bases of the junction left unmatched. The CDR3 totals 14 residues. Germline V lookup: CDR1 KGHSH, CDR2 LQKENI.

V gene TRBV10-3 combines with J gene TRBJ1-1, with 7 bases that match TRBD1. The CDR3 is 14 amino acids. With 4 bases clipped from V and 2 bases from J, the junction kept 4 bases outside the gene matches. CDR1 is ENHRY and CDR2 is SYGVKD in the germline V gene. CDR3 DNA: TGTGCCATCAGTGGGGACAGTGGAAACACTGAAGCTTTCTTT. It codes for CAISGDSGNTEAFF.

The rearrangement links TRBV7-9 to TRBJ2-3, with D possibly being TRBD2 (6 bases). Trimming took 6 bases from V and 4 from J, leaving 20 bases between them. Germline lookup yields CDR1 SEHNR and CDR2 FQNEAQ (reference sequence). The CDR3 is 16 amino acids. The CDR3 DNA follows: TGTGCCAGCAGTTCGAAACTAGCATCCCCGCCAGATACGCAGTATTTT. This gives the protein CASSSKLASPPDTQYF.

This chain joins TRBV28 and TRBJ1-5; 10 bases agree with TRBD1. Trimming took 6 bases from V and 4 from J; bases not matched to a gene: 6. Germline CDR1 and CDR2: MDHEN and SYDVKM. The CDR3 extends over 15 amino acids. The CDR3 loop is CASRPDRGLNQPQHF. CDR3 nucleotides: TGTGCCAGCAGACCTGACAGGGGGCTAAATCAGCCCCAGCATTTT.